This TCR beta chain was recovered during a study of human T cells and chemical hapten exposure (dated by TCRdb to about 2021). About the full investigation: For sensitization, 2% DPC in acetone was applied to a 2 cm by 2 cm area of upper inner arm skin. Weekly therapeutic DPC doses were additionally applied to the scalp of patients throughout the approximately 24-week study period. Patch testing on the upper back used Finn chambers containing 0.01% DPC, with scoring done after 6 days according to International Contact Dermatitis Research Group standards. The patient cohort, mostly female, included alopecia areata with under or over 50% scalp involvement, alopecia totalis and alopecia universalis. Libraries were pooled for sequencing, and per-sample TCR yields varied mainly because of small differences in library volumes within the pool. The study tracked peripheral blood TCR repertoire changes in vivo during primary and secondary sensitization to the hapten diphenylcyclopropenone (DPC) in alopecia patients. Blood samples were taken from patients before sensitization (week 0) and at 2, 6 and about 24 weeks after DPC sensitization. For TCR sequencing, blood came from 25 to 35 alopecia patients at anywhere from one to four time points (pre-sensitization, 2, 6 and 24 weeks). From each blood RNA sample, both TCR alpha and TCR beta chains were sequenced.

This clonotype appeared many times. Which antigen it targets is not known. Per-base qualities were not stored, and no clone one base away is much larger. Taken from the germline V gene, the CDR1 and CDR2 loops are SGHTA and FQGNSA. Measured from the cysteine to the phenylalanine, the CDR3 is 16 residues long. This entry keeps only the CDR3 DNA: 48 bases, framed from base 1. From V the trimming removes 1 base and from J it removes 2 bases, while the gene matches leave 5 bases of the junction unaccounted for. Preparation of the library involved RACE. The reads were generated on a NextSeq 500. Library preparation attached unique molecular identifiers to individual cDNA molecules for quantitative, reproducible TCR counting. Regarding the original processing steps: Samples had a median of roughly 87,000 TCRs, with a range from roughly 23,224 to 750,000. The Decombinator software suite was used to annotate V, J and CDR3 in the TCR reads. Every sample was subsampled to the same number of TCRs (28,000) for the PS versus PT1 abundance plots. Expanded TCRs were defined as absent before sensitization and observed at least eight times at the 2-week time point. TCRdb's own reprocessing of the public reads used fastp at Q25 and MiXCR and kept productive beta chains. A single entry per CDR3 protein holds the most common genes and DNA from its merged rows. The authors' filters were not applied to this entry. This sample has under 60,000 distinct CDR3 sequences in its table, and 9.6% of those were observed once. The ten top clones hold 9.5% to 10% of the sample.

The time point label, read with the paper, signifies: pre-sensitization, week 0. What the treatment or condition label conveys for this sample: therapeutic diphenylcyclopropenone sensitization with weekly scalp DPC. Unfractionated whole blood was collected in Tempus Blood RNA tubes, and total RNA was extracted from that blood. At every patch-test visit, the blood draw took place before the patch test was put on. To be eligible, patients had to be aged 18 to 70, diagnosed with alopecia and judged suitable for DPC therapy, while pregnant patients were excluded. Results and caveats for the whole study, not just this receptor: After repeated subsampling, the strength of the expansion versus patch-test correlation and the threshold at which it became significant changed. Expanded TCRs formed significantly more large CDR3 similarity clusters than pre-sensitization or healthy control sets, consistent with antigen-driven responses. Because all patients had alopecia, a presumed autoimmune disease, the immune response of the patients might differ from that of healthy individuals. Patch test score was positively correlated with the number of PT1 expanded TCRs, with significance at thresholds 8, 16 and 32 but not at 4. DPC sensitization did not change the number of TCRs with a frequency above 1 in 1000, and there was no evidence of changes in global repertoire structure.

This clonotype originated in a woman aged 30 to 39 with alopecia areata. Some clones in this sample may be carry-over from other donors' samples. The chain employs TRBV7-2 and TRBJ2-3; TRBD1 lines up with 8 middle nucleotides. Material: whole blood, obtained in connection with sensitization to the hapten diphenylcyclopropenone (DPC). The CDR3 in this case is CASSLETGVYTDTQYF. The sequence in DNA is TGTGCCAGCAGCTTAGAGACAGGGGTCTACACAGATACGCAGTATTTT. Where the CDR3 stops, the reference TRBV7-2 and TRBJ2-3 genes take over; the full variable domain is GAGVSQSPSNKVTEKGKDVELRCDPISGHTALYWYRQSLGQGLEFLIYFQGNSAPDKSGLPSDRFSAERTGGSVSTLTIQRTQQEDSAVYLCASSLETGVYTDTQYFGPGTRLTVL.